This T cell receptor beta chain was sequenced during a study of blood T cell repertoires in COVID-19. Study-level information: Researchers got acute and convalescent COVID-19 samples from the United States, Italy and Spain. T cells, B-cell-depleted T cells, or PBMCs provided the cDNA or gDNA that served as material.

Germline values: CDR1 MGHRA, CDR2 YSYEKL. Germline trimming cut 1 base from V and 4 bases from J; bases unmatched to any gene: 5. The length of the CDR3 is 15 residues. As originally analysed: Estimates of nucleated cell counts were drawn from the amplification of reference gene primers. Sequencing used immunoSEQ multiplex PCR; TCRdb keeps in-frame clones, though not all of them. V and J calls and clone size are those listed in that table; D and trimming were worked out from the DNA. The sample contains 190,000 or so clones, 87% of which appear only once. The sequencing sample was made of peripheral blood. The TCR comes from a woman aged 18-35 years who had recovered from COVID-19. The chain uses TRBV4-1 and TRBJ2-7; 9 bases align to TRBD2. The chain's CDR3 is CASSQVLAGRYEQYF. CDR3 nucleotides: TGCGCCAGCAGCCAAGTGCTAGCGGGGAGATACGAGCAGTACTTC.